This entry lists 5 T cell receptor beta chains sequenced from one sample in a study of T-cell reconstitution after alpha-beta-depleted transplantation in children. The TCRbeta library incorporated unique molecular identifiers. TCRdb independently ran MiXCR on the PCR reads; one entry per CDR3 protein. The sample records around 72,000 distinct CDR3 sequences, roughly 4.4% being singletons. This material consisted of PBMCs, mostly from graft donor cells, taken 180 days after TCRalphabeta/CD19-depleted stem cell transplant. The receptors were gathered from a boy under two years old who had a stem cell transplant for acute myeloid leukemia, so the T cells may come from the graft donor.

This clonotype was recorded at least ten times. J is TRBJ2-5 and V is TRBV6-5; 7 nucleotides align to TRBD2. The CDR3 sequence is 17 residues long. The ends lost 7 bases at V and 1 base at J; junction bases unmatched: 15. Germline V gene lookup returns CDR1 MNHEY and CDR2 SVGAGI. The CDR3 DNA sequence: TGTGCCAGCAAGGCGCGGCCCTACGGGGGGACCCAAGAGACCCAGTACTTC. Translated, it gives CASKARPYGGTQETQYF.

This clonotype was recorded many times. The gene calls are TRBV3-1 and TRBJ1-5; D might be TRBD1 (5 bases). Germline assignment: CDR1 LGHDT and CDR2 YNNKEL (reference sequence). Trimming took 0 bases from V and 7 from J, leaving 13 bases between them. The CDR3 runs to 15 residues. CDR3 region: CASSQDAPGFQPQHF. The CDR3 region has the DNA TGTGCCAGCAGCCAAGATGCCCCAGGGTTCCAGCCCCAGCATTTT. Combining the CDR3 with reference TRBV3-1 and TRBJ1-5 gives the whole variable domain DTAVSQTPKYLVTQMGNDKSIKCEQNLGHDTMYWYKQDSKKFLKIMFSYNNKELIINETVPNRFSPKSPDKAHLNLHINSLELGDSAVYFCASSQDAPGFQPQHFGDGTRLSIL.

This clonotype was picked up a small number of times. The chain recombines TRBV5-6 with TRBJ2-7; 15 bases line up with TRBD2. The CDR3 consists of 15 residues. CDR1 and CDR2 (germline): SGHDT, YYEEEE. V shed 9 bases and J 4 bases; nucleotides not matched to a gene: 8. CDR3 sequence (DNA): TGTGCCATCGGCCCCGGACTAGCGGGGGGGTACGAGCAGTACTTC. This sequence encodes CAIGPGLAGGYEQYF.

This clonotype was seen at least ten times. CDR3 sequence: CSARDLGGGELFF. The CDR3 bases are TGCAGTGCTAGAGATCTAGGAGGCGGGGAGCTGTTTTTT. This sequence joins TRBV20-1 and TRBJ2-2; D is perhaps TRBD2 (5 bases). The germline V and J ends were trimmed by 0 bases and 7 bases, with 9 bases remaining between them. Per germline, CDR1 DFQATT and CDR2 SNEGSKA (reference sequence). The CDR3 loop spans 13 amino acids.

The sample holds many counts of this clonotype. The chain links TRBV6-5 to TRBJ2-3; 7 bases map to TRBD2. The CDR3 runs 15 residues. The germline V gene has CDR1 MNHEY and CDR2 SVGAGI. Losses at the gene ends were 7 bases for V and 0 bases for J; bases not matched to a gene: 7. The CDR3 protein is CASKPLSGSTDTQYF. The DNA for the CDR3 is TGTGCCAGCAAACCTCTTAGCGGGAGCACAGATACGCAGTATTTT.